A selection of T cell receptor beta chains follows, all from one sample in a study of T-cell reconstitution after alpha-beta-depleted transplantation in children. TCRdb re-analysed the PCR reads in MiXCR, keeping a single row per CDR3 protein. Here the sample spans fewer than 150,000 distinct CDR3 sequences, more than 9.5% being singletons. Material: PBMCs, mostly from graft donor cells, obtained 180 days after TCRalphabeta/CD19-depleted stem cell transplant. These receptors came from a girl under three years old who had a stem cell transplant for combined immunodeficiency, so the T cells may come from the graft donor. The CDR3 runs from the conserved cysteine through the conserved F or W. Each record gives: V gene, clone size, J gene, D gene, CDR3 DNA, CDR3 protein. D genes are given only for firm matches. Size is stated for part of the rows, as once, few or many counts, or as a class when the clone is expanded.

V: TRBV5-5; size: few; J: TRBJ2-7; D: TRBD1; DNA: TGTGCCAGCAGCTGGGGACAGGGGAGTTACGAGCAGTACTTC; CDR3: CASSWGQGSYEQYF
V: TRBV5-1; size: -; J: TRBJ2-1; D: TRBD2; DNA: TGCTCCAGCAGCCCGGGACTAGCGGACAATGAGCAGTTCTTC; CDR3: CSSSPGLADNEQFF
V: TRBV25-1; size: -; J: TRBJ2-5; D: TRBD2; DNA: TGTGCCAGCAGTGATAGACTAGCGGGAGGGGAGGAGACCCAGTACTTC; CDR3: CASSDRLAGGEETQYF
V: TRBV7-2; size: few; J: TRBJ2-7; D: -; DNA: TGTGCCAGCAGCTCATTAGCGGTAAGCTCCTACGAGCAGTACTTC; CDR3: CASSSLAVSSYEQYF
V: TRBV5-1; size: -; J: TRBJ2-1; D: -; DNA: TGCGCCAGCAGCTTGGCTACCGGCCGAACCTACAATGAGCAGTTCTTC; CDR3: CASSLATGRTYNEQFF
V: TRBV12-3/TRBV12-4; size: few; J: TRBJ1-6; D: -; DNA: TGTGCCATCTCTACCGGGCCCTATAATTCACCCCTCCACTTT; CDR3: CAISTGPYNSPLHF
V: TRBV20-1; size: many; J: TRBJ2-1; D: TRBD2; DNA: TGCAGTGCTAGGGGGACTAGCAACTACAATGAGCAGTTCTTC; CDR3: CSARGTSNYNEQFF
V: TRBV24-1; size: -; J: TRBJ2-2; D: TRBD2; DNA: TGTGCCACCAGTGACCAACCTAGCGGGAGGGCCTGGGGGCCCGGGGAGCTGTTTTTT; CDR3: CATSDQPSGRAWGPGELFF
V: TRBV28; size: -; J: TRBJ1-2; D: -; DNA: TGTGCCAGCAGGGGCTCAGTCGGGGGTAACTATGGCTACACCTTC; CDR3: CASRGSVGGNYGYTF
V: TRBV9; size: -; J: TRBJ2-7; D: -; DNA: TGTGCCAGCAGCGTAGGAGTGGACATAACCTACGAGCAGTACTTC; CDR3: CASSVGVDITYEQYF
V: TRBV12-3/TRBV12-4; size: -; J: TRBJ2-7; D: -; DNA: TGTGCCAGCAGGGGATCGGGACGCTCCTACGAGCAGTACTTC; CDR3: CASRGSGRSYEQYF
V: TRBV6-2/TRBV6-3; size: few; J: TRBJ2-1; D: -; DNA: TGTGCCAGCAGTTACTCGGGACTTCTAGTCCCCTACAATGAGCAGTTCTTC; CDR3: CASSYSGLLVPYNEQFF
V: TRBV7-9; size: few; J: TRBJ2-1; D: -; DNA: TGTGCCAGCAGCAATAGGACAGCGGACAATGAGCAGTTCTTC; CDR3: CASSNRTADNEQFF
V: TRBV7-9; size: many; J: TRBJ2-5; D: -; DNA: TGTGCCAGCAGCATCGGACAAATTAGCAGGCAAGAGACCCAGTACTTC; CDR3: CASSIGQISRQETQYF
V: TRBV12-3/TRBV12-4; size: few; J: TRBJ2-2; D: TRBD1; DNA: TGTGCCAGCAGTTCCGGGACAGGGTATTCCGGGGAGCTGTTTTTT; CDR3: CASSSGTGYSGELFF